Shown below are 17 T cell receptor beta chains from a single sample sequenced in a study of post-analysis software for immune sequencing data. Study results and limitations: TRBV segments more frequent in patients than in controls numbered five and included TRBV5-6, TRBV5-1 and TRBV20-1.

Included in the TCR beta cDNA libraries were unique molecular identifiers. TCRdb reprocessed the PCR reads with MiXCR, giving one entry per CDR3 protein. The sample yields fewer than 850,000 distinct CDR3 sequences, about 27% seen once. These receptors are not linked to any known antigen. The sequenced sample consisted of blood. The origin of the receptors is a girl aged 5-17 years with multiple sclerosis.

In this sample, this clonotype turned up once. This chain's CDR3 is CASNGPGGNTEAFF. CDR3 sequence (DNA): TGTGCCAGCAATGGCCCCGGAGGGAACACTGAAGCTTTCTTT. The chain couples TRBV2 to TRBJ1-1; D remains ambiguous. The CDR3 runs 14 residues. V was cut by 7 bases and J by 1 base, with 13 bases left in between. The germline CDR1 and CDR2 sequences are SNHLY and FYNNEI.

The chain has TRBV7-2 and TRBJ2-1; 7 positions match TRBD2. The CDR3 consists of 16 residues. The J segment lost 2 bases and the V segment lost 4 bases, leaving 8 bases of the junction unmatched. CDR1 and CDR2 from the germline V gene are SGHTA and FQGNSA. CDR3 in amino acids: CASSSWWGGAYNEQFF. For the CDR3, the DNA is TGTGCCAGCAGCTCATGGTGGGGGGGGGCCTACAATGAGCAGTTCTTC.

V and J are TRBV5-1 and TRBJ2-1; a possible D gene is TRBD1 (5 bases). The J call may be incorrect, as the DNA end agrees better with TRBJ2-7. The CDR3 is 15 amino acids. The germline gives CDR1 SGHRS, CDR2 YFSETQ. The CDR3 region has the DNA TGCGCCAGCAGCCCTCCAGGGAATGCCTACAATGAGCAGTACTTC. Residues: CASSPPGNAYNEQYF.

This clonotype was picked up a small number of times. The chain has TRBV10-3 and TRBJ2-7; TRBD2 matches at 8 bases. Germline V gene lookup returns CDR1 ENHRY and CDR2 SYGVKD. The CDR3 spans 15 residues. The V and J ends lost 5 bases and 4 bases, in that order; junction bases with no gene match: 10. The CDR3: CAISPRGGEGYEQYF. In nucleotides, the CDR3 is TGTGCCATCAGTCCTCGGGGGGGTGAGGGGTACGAGCAGTACTTC.

The gene calls are TRBV7-2 and TRBJ2-5, with 11 bases fitting TRBD2. Germline V lookup: CDR1 SGHTA, CDR2 FQGNSA. The trim removed 4 bases at V and 4 bases at J, leaving 8 bases unmatched. The CDR3 covers 16 residues. The DNA of the CDR3 is TGTGCCAGCAGCTCGATGGGACTAGCGGTCGGAGAGACCCAGTACTTC. Translated, it gives CASSSMGLAVGETQYF.

The chain employs TRBV4-3 and TRBJ2-1; no clear D gene. Germline assignment: CDR1 LGHNA and CDR2 YSLEER. This CDR3 spans 15 amino acids. V gave up 4 bases and J gave up 9 bases, with 19 bases separating them. Here the CDR3 reads CASSREVLGLGEQFF. The CDR3 nucleotides read TGCGCCAGCAGCCGAGAAGTTCTGGGTTTGGGTGAGCAGTTCTTC.

V gene TRBV7-2 combines with J gene TRBJ1-1; D is perhaps TRBD1 (6 bases). Trimming pared 5 bases from V and 5 bases from J, leaving 15 bases between. There are 14 residues in the CDR3. The germline V gene has CDR1 SGHTA and CDR2 FQGNSA. This chain's CDR3 is CASSPPGVRTEAFF. The CDR3 DNA reads as TGTGCCAGCAGCCCGCCAGGGGTGAGGACTGAAGCTTTCTTT.

The chain employs TRBV27 and TRBJ1-5; D not resolved. The CDR3 is 17 residues long. CDR1 and CDR2 from the germline V gene are MNHEY and SMNVEV (reference sequence). With 6 bases removed from V and 1 base from J, the gap between germline ends came to 19 bases. CDR3 protein: CASRSLVSTGSNQPQHF. Here the CDR3 DNA reads TGTGCCAGCAGGAGTTTAGTCAGCACTGGGAGCAATCAGCCCCAGCATTTT.

This chain uses TRBV7-2 with TRBJ2-7, with D perhaps being TRBD1 or TRBD2 (5 bases each). CDR1 and CDR2 from the germline V gene are SGHTA and FQGNSA. V was pared by 3 bases and J by 10 bases, with 25 bases between. The CDR3 extends over 16 amino acids. Here the CDR3 reads CASSFPLFGAQEAQYF. For the CDR3, the DNA is TGTGCCAGCAGCTTCCCTTTATTCGGGGCCCAAGAGGCCCAGTACTTC. Full variable domain (missing parts from reference TRBV7-2 and TRBJ2-7): GAGVSQSPSNKVTEKGKDVELRCDPISGHTALYWYRQSLGQGLEFLIYFQGNSAPDKSGLPSDRFSAERTGGSVSTLTIQRTQQEDSAVYLCASSFPLFGAQEAQYFGPGTRLTVT.

For this clonotype: One end of the junction is discordant with germline, which a read error may explain. The CDR3 region has the DNA TGTGCCATCAGTGGGGCTAGCGTTAGCACAGATACGCGGTATTTT. It yields the protein CAISGASVSTDTRYF. V gene TRBV10-3 combines with J gene TRBJ2-3; possibly TRBD2 for D (6 bases). Germline V gene lookup returns CDR1 ENHRY and CDR2 SYGVKD. The CDR3 has 15 amino acids.

This chain joins TRBV6-5 and TRBJ2-5; D is unclear. The J call is doubtful: the DNA matches TRBJ2-7 better. The CDR3 contains 15 residues. In germline, CDR1 is MNHEY, CDR2 SVGAGI. The chain's CDR3 is CASSYSPSAEYEQYF. CDR3 nucleotide sequence: TGTGCCAGCAGTTACTCGCCGAGTGCGGAGTACGAGCAGTACTTC.

The chain recombines TRBV13 with TRBJ1-4; 11 bases fit TRBD1. The CDR3 totals 15 residues. CDR1 and CDR2 (germline): PRHDT, FYEKMQ (reference sequence). After removal of 6 bases from V and 7 bases from J, the junction contained 7 bases not matched to a gene. The chain's CDR3 is CASSYGQGAGEKLFF. The DNA of the CDR3 is TGTGCCAGCAGTTATGGACAGGGGGCGGGTGAAAAACTGTTTTTT.

This clonotype was seen a few times. J is TRBJ1-5 and V is TRBV6-2 or TRBV6-3, with 11 bases aligning to TRBD1. V gave up 6 bases and J gave up 7 bases; unmatched junction bases: 5. CDR3 size: 14 residues. The V gene's germline CDR1 is MNHEY and CDR2 SVGEGT. CDR3 in amino acids: CASRRDRGVQPQHF. The CDR3 coding sequence is TGTGCCAGCAGAAGGGACAGGGGGGTACAGCCCCAGCATTTT.

A note on this clonotype: This could be a read error, since a much larger clone is one nucleotide away. The chain carries TRBV28 and TRBJ2-7; no reliable D call. In germline, CDR1 is MDHEN, CDR2 SYDVKM. The CDR3 consists of 13 residues. V dropped 2 bases and J dropped 5 bases, with 10 bases sitting between them. CDR3 in amino acids: CASSLALQDEQYF. The CDR3 DNA is TGTGCCAGCAGTTTAGCCCTCCAGGACGAGCAGTACTTC.

J is TRBJ2-2 and V is TRBV4-1; 14 nucleotides align to TRBD2. There are 19 residues in the CDR3. The V and J ends lost 2 bases and 0 bases, in that order; junction bases with no gene match: 5. Germline V lookup: CDR1 MGHRA, CDR2 YSYEKL. DNA for the CDR3: TGCGCCAGCAGCCAAACCGGACTAGCGGGGGGATCGAACACCGGGGAGCTGTTTTTT. Protein: CASSQTGLAGGSNTGELFF.

The genes are TRBV18 and TRBJ1-1; D is perhaps TRBD1 (6 bases). V lost 2 bases, J lost 5 bases, and 15 bases lay in between. Germline lookup yields CDR1 KGHSH and CDR2 LQKENI. This CDR3 contains 15 residues. CDR3 residues: CASSPGGGSKTEAFF. Here the CDR3 DNA reads TGTGCCAGCTCACCAGGGGGGGGCTCGAAAACTGAAGCTTTCTTT.

This clonotype was seen a handful of times. The chain carries TRBV9 and TRBJ2-3, with D possibly being TRBD1 (6 bases). The length of the CDR3 is 17 residues. The V gene lost 0 bases and the J gene lost 4 bases, with 18 bases spanning the gap. Germline V gene sequence: CDR1 SGDLS, CDR2 YYNGEE. The DNA of the CDR3 is TGTGCCAGCAGCGTAGGCGGTGGCAGGGGATTGGCAGATACGCAGTATTTT. Protein sequence: CASSVGGGRGLADTQYF.